This entry describes one TCR beta chain. It lacks a known antigen. Base quality data are lacking; no much larger clone is found one base away. The sample comes from a study of beta chain features in type 1 diabetes listed by TCRdb under 2018. Some background on the complete study: Mean age, gender distribution, total cell number and subset yield did not differ between patients and healthy donors. A total of roughly 98,000,000 sorted cells were examined across all samples, and a strong correlation was observed between cell number per subset and RNA yield. Regulatory and stem cell-like memory subsets were isolated from only 8 patients and roughly eight healthy donors, whereas naive and central memory subsets came from all 30 or so donors. In the study, TCRB repertoires of sorted circulating CD4+ T cell subsets from recently diagnosed type 1 diabetes patients were compared with those of matched healthy donors. Broad study findings and their caveats: Because cDNA was sequenced instead of genomic DNA, activated cells with high expression could be over-represented, although the groups did not differ in activation or CD3 levels. HLA sub-analyses involved small numbers of individuals, so any influence of HLA type on TCRB rearrangement remained unresolved. Naive, central memory and regulatory TCRB repertoires appeared to be more alike among patients than among healthy donors. At VDJ recombination sites, type 1 diabetes patients had fewer insertions and more deleted nucleotides, which implies abnormalities in thymic rearrangement. PCR might favor shorter templates, but patient and control samples were amplified and corrected together, so any skew would affect both groups equally. Type 1 diabetes patients showed a moderate but significant shortening of TCRB CDR3 length in all four CD4+ subsets.

CDR1 SGDLS and CDR2 YYNGEE are derived from the germline V gene. Reading from cysteine to phenylalanine, the CDR3 counts 16 amino acids. Only the CDR3 portion is preserved as DNA: 48 bases, with reading frame beginning at the first base. Clipping removes 0 bases from V and 2 bases from J, with 5 as the unmatched junction base count. The entire isolated RNA was reverse transcribed using the High Capacity cDNA Reverse Transcription Kit, and thus expressed TCRB transcripts were sequenced. Deep immunoSEQ sequencing was performed on naive, central memory and regulatory T cell samples, with an average of around 3.5 million total reads per sample. After sorted cells were lysed in RLT buffer, RNA was extracted with DNase-treated RNeasy Micro or Mini kits, with the choice depending on cell number. Each cell subset was processed separately to prevent cross-contamination, with patient and healthy donor samples processed together. TCRB sequences were amplified from cDNA with the immunoSEQ multiplex PCR, producing 87-bp fragments spanning the CDR3 region. Sequencing of the amplicons was performed on the Illumina HiSeq platform. The original pipeline was this. PCR bias was corrected computationally using synthetic template baselines, and reads within Hamming distance 2 were collapsed, with unmergeable singletons discarded. By aligning reads against IMGT, V, D and J genes, CDR3 length, and insertions or deletions at six rearrangement sites were assigned. Within each subset, clonotype counts were normalized to sorted cell number, and only after that were true diversity and Gini coefficients computed with the tcR R package. Repertoire sharing was quantified using the overlap coefficient calculated on TCRB nucleotide sequences. TCRdb took over this immuneACCESS table, retaining in-frame rearrangements with V and J assigned. Such tables are incomplete; in checked studies, under half of the missing clones stem from an unresolved V gene, and the remainder is unexplained. V and J calls and clone size are given by that table; D and trimming were obtained from the DNA. A total of 250,000 to 350,000 clones appear in this sample, 13% to 15% of them only once. Of the sample, approximately 6.7% is held by the ten largest clones.

Each donor gave one peripheral blood draw, averaging about 100 mL, which was collected into heparinised tubes. A BD FACSAria II and a panel including CD45RO, CCR7, CD25, CD127, CD95 and CD27 were used to sort naive, central memory, regulatory and stem cell-like memory CD4+ T cells. Every sorted population had a purity above 95%. PBMCs were isolated right away by Lymphoprep density gradient centrifugation and were stained directly, without culture. So that batch effects would be minimized, each experiment stained and sorted samples in pairs, pairing one healthy donor with one patient. The sequence came from a man aged 25 to 45 in good health. Sequencing was performed on central memory CD4+ T cells from blood. The rearranged segments are TRBV9 and TRBJ2-1; TRBD2 fits 7 bases in the junction. The sequence in DNA is TGTGCCAGCAGCGTAGGTCAGCGGGGAACCTACAATGAGCAGTTCTTC. This is translated as CASSVGQRGTYNEQFF.